This T cell receptor (beta chain) was sequenced for a study of blood T cell repertoires in COVID-19. Study information: Acute-phase and convalescent COVID-19 samples originated in the United States, Italy and Spain. PBMCs, B-cell-depleted T cells, or T cells were the source of the cDNA or gDNA that made up the material.

Germline V gene lookup returns CDR1 SGHDT and CDR2 YYEEEE. Between the trimmed V and J ends, which lost 4 bases and 11 bases, there was a span of 15 bases. This CDR3 is built from 12 residues. In the original processing: For nucleated cells, counts were estimated from reference gene primer amplification. Profiled with immunoSEQ multiplex PCR; TCRdb holds only in-frame clones, not every one. The V and J calls and clone size are taken from that table; D and trimming were inferred from the DNA. This sample has 350,000 to 450,000 clones, with roughly 90% found just once. This clone was counted a single time. Enrolled during active infection, Seattle patients were then followed longitudinally.

The sequenced material came from peripheral blood. This TCR derives from a woman aged 35 to 49 with COVID-19, enrolled during active disease. The V and J genes are TRBV5-6 and TRBJ1-1, with a possible D match to TRBD1 (5 bases). This CDR3 reads CASSNLQAGAFF. The DNA for the CDR3 is TGTGCCAGCAGCAACCTACAGGCTGGGGCTTTCTTT.